Below are 18 T cell receptor beta chains sequenced from a single sample in a study of T cell responses to AZD1222 COVID-19 vaccine. Repertoires were generated with immunoSEQ multiplex PCR, while TCRdb's copy carries only in-frame clones and drops some. The sample yields some 150,000 clones, about 90% seen once. The sample consisted of peripheral blood, taken on day 0 of AZD1222 vaccination. These TCRs come from an adult in good health.

CDR3 protein: CASSLRQMRQPQHF. For the CDR3, the DNA is TGTGCCAGCAGTTTGAGACAGATGAGGCAGCCCCAGCATTTT. This chain uses TRBV28 with TRBJ1-5; a weak D match, TRBD1 (5 bases). Trimming took off 3 bases at V and 7 bases at J, with 13 bases between the two ends. There are 14 residues in the CDR3. The germline gives CDR1 MDHEN, CDR2 SYDVKM.

This chain joins TRBV28 and TRBJ2-1; no clear D. Trimming cost V 5 bases and J 4 bases, with 9 bases left between them. The CDR3 runs to 13 residues. CDR1 is MDHEN and CDR2 is SYDVKM in the germline V gene. CDR3 bases: TGTGCCAGCAGTGCGGACCGATACAATGAGCAGTTCTTC. This translates into CASSADRYNEQFF.

The chain links TRBV19 to TRBJ1-1, with 8 bases fitting TRBD1. J gave up 6 bases and V 10 bases, and 7 bases lay outside the gene matches. The CDR3 runs to 12 residues. Looked up from germline, CDR1 is LNHDA and CDR2 is SQIVND (reference sequence). CDR3 amino acids: CATQGAWAEAFF. CDR3 bases: TGTGCCACTCAGGGGGCTTGGGCTGAAGCTTTCTTT.

The chain couples TRBV4-3 to TRBJ1-4; no firm D call. Germline V gene sequence: CDR1 LGHNA, CDR2 YSLEER. With 4 bases removed from V and 0 bases from J, the gap between germline ends came to 12 bases. CDR3 length: 16 residues. CDR3: CASSRSAVATNEKLFF. The DNA for the CDR3 is TGCGCCAGCAGCCGATCCGCCGTTGCAACTAATGAAAAACTGTTTTTT.

J is TRBJ2-4 and V is TRBV5-6, with a tentative D call TRBD2 (5 bases). V was pared by 5 bases and J by 1 base, with 10 bases between. CDR3 length equals 14 residues. Germline V gene sequence: CDR1 SGHDT, CDR2 YYEEEE. The CDR3 nucleotides read TGTGCCAGCAGAGTTACGGGGGCCAAAAACATTCAGTACTTC. The encoded protein is CASRVTGAKNIQYF.

The gene calls are TRBV6-2 or TRBV6-3 and TRBJ1-2; no clear D. This CDR3 spans 15 amino acids. CDR1 and CDR2 (germline): MNHEY, SVGEGT. The V end lost 1 base, the J end lost 8 bases, and 17 bases lay between the germline ends. CDR3 sequence: CASSYWEISRGGYTF. The CDR3 DNA is TGTGCCAGCAGTTACTGGGAGATAAGCCGTGGGGGCTACACCTTC.

This chain uses TRBV7-9 with TRBJ1-3; no firm D call. Germline V gene sequence: CDR1 SEHNR, CDR2 FQNEAQ (reference sequence). The CDR3 length is 12 residues. The germline V and J ends were trimmed by 5 bases and 10 bases, with 12 bases remaining between them. The CDR3 protein is CASSAATPTIYF. DNA for the CDR3: TGTGCCAGCAGCGCCGCGACACCTACCATATATTTT.

The chain couples TRBV7-9 to TRBJ1-4; no definite D call. There are 16 residues in the CDR3. Germline V gene sequence: CDR1 SEHNR, CDR2 FQNEAQ (reference sequence). V lost 7 bases, J lost 4 bases, and 19 bases lay in between. The CDR3 coding sequence is TGTGCCAGCACCACCTTGGGCGGTGATTTTAATGAAAAACTGTTTTTT. It yields the protein CASTTLGGDFNEKLFF. The full variable domain, in which reference TRBV7-9 and TRBJ1-4 provide the parts outside the CDR3, is DTGVSQNPRHKITKRGQNVTFRCDPISEHNRLYWYRQTLGQGPEFLTYFQNEAQLEKSRLLSDRFSAERPKGSFSTLEIQRTEQGDSAMYLCASTTLGGDFNEKLFFGSGTQLSVL.

The chain recombines TRBV2 with TRBJ2-2, with 7 bases that match TRBD2. Trimming removed 5 bases from V and 3 bases from J; junction bases left unmatched: 6. CDR1 is SNHLY and CDR2 is FYNNEI in the germline V gene. This CDR3 is built from 15 residues. The DNA of the CDR3 is TGTGCCAGCAGTCCGGCTAGCGGACACACCGGGGAGCTGTTTTTT. It is translated as CASSPASGHTGELFF.

V is TRBV2 and J is TRBJ1-6; D remains unclear. Between the trimmed V and J ends, which lost 0 bases and 10 bases, there was a span of 7 bases. CDR1 and CDR2 (germline): SNHLY, FYNNEI. The CDR3 is 13 residues long. DNA for the CDR3: TGTGCCAGCAGTGAAGCTAGGTGGTCACCCCTCCACTTT. This gives the protein CASSEARWSPLHF.

The chain links TRBV5-1 to TRBJ2-5; either TRBD1 or TRBD2 may supply D (6 bases each). V dropped 3 bases and J dropped 3 bases, with 12 bases sitting between them. CDR1 is SGHRS and CDR2 is YFSETQ in the germline V gene. The length of the CDR3 is 14 residues. In nucleotides, the CDR3 is TGCGCCAGCAGCTCGGGGGCCTTGGAAGAGACCCAGTACTTC. Translated: CASSSGALEETQYF.

The chain links TRBV24-1 to TRBJ1-4; D might be TRBD1 (6 bases). V was trimmed by 1 base and J by 1 base, leaving 12 bases between them. The CDR3 runs to 17 residues. CDR1 is KGHDR, CDR2 SFDVKD, per germline. The CDR3 protein is CATSDLSRQETNEKLFF. The CDR3 region has the DNA TGTGCCACCAGTGATTTATCCCGACAGGAAACTAATGAAAAACTGTTTTTT.

The chain couples TRBV2 to TRBJ1-5; D gene uncertain. The V gene lost 8 bases and the J gene lost 7 bases, with 12 bases spanning the gap. The germline V gene encodes CDR1 SNHLY and CDR2 FYNNEI. The CDR3 contains 12 residues. The CDR3 region is CASAGGRQPQHF. CDR3 coding DNA: TGTGCCAGCGCAGGCGGCCGGCAGCCCCAGCATTTT.

V usage is TRBV7-3 and J usage is TRBJ2-1, with 15 nucleotides matching TRBD2. J gave up 1 base and V 2 bases, and 12 bases lay outside the gene matches. Germline V CDR1 and CDR2: SGHTA, FQGTGA. This CDR3 is 21 amino acids long. The CDR3 sequence: CASSLRPRTSGRGGSYNEQFF. The CDR3 DNA reads as TGTGCCAGCAGCTTACGCCCTAGGACTAGCGGGAGGGGTGGGTCCTACAATGAGCAGTTCTTC. Variable domain in full (rest from reference TRBV7-3 and TRBJ2-1): GAGVSQTPSNKVTEKGKYVELRCDPISGHTALYWYRQSLGQGPEFLIYFQGTGAADDSGLPNDRFFAVRPEGSVSTLKIQRTERGDSAVYLCASSLRPRTSGRGGSYNEQFFGPGTRLTVL.

This rearrangement joins TRBV12-3 or TRBV12-4 to TRBJ1-2, with a possible D match to TRBD1 (5 bases). The CDR3 length is 13 residues. The V end was cut by 5 bases, the J end by 0 bases, with 7 bases between. The CDR3 sequence: CASSRDPNYGYTF. The CDR3 region has the DNA TGTGCCAGCAGTCGGGACCCTAACTATGGCTACACCTTC.

The V call is TRBV5-6, the J call TRBJ2-7; D uncertain. Trimming took off 4 bases at V and 7 bases at J, with 12 bases between the two ends. Germline V CDR1 and CDR2: SGHDT, YYEEEE. This CDR3 has 12 amino acids. The CDR3 sequence: CASSRGRGEQYF. The CDR3 DNA is TGTGCCAGCAGCAGAGGTCGTGGGGAGCAGTACTTC.

The chain carries TRBV5-1 and TRBJ2-1; 11 nucleotides match TRBD2. The CDR3 spans 15 residues. The trim removed 2 bases at V and 5 bases at J, leaving 3 bases unmatched. Germline assignment: CDR1 SGHRS and CDR2 YFSETQ. The CDR3 loop reads CASSLASGRNNEQFF. The CDR3 nucleotides read TGCGCCAGCAGCTTAGCTAGCGGGAGGAACAATGAGCAGTTCTTC. Looking up the rest from reference TRBV5-1 and TRBJ2-1 gives the full variable domain: KAGVTQTPRYLIKTRGQQVTLSCSPISGHRSVSWYQQTPGQGLQFLFEYFSETQRNKGNFPGRFSGRQFSNSRSEMNVSTLELGDSALYLCASSLASGRNNEQFFGPGTRLTVL.

This clone was detected only once. The rearrangement joins TRBV28 to TRBJ1-1, with unresolved D. Trimming shortened V by 1 base and J by 6 bases, and 9 bases separated the two germline ends. The germline V gene encodes CDR1 MDHEN and CDR2 SYDVKM. This CDR3 region has 13 residues. The CDR3 DNA reads as TGTGCCAGCAGTTTATCGAATCGGGCTGAAGCTTTCTTT. Translated: CASSLSNRAEAFF.